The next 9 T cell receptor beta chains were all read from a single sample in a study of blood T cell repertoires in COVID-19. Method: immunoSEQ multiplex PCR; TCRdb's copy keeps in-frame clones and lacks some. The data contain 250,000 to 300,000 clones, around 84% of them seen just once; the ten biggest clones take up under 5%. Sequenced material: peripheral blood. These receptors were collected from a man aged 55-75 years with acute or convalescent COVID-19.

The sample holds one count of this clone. The CDR3 bases are TGTGCCAGTAGTATAGGGTGGGACTCAGGGACCCAGTACTTC. Translation: CASSIGWDSGTQYF. This sequence joins TRBV19 and TRBJ2-5; possibly TRBD2 for D (6 bases). Between the trimmed V and J ends, which lost 1 base and 7 bases, there was a span of 13 bases. Germline V lookup: CDR1 LNHDA, CDR2 SQIVND (reference sequence). This CDR3 spans 14 amino acids.

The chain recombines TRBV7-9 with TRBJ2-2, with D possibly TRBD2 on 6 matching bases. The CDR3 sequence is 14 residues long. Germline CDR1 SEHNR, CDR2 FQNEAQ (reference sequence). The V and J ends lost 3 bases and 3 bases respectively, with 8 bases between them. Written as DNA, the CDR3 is TGTGCCAGCAGCTTTCTAGCGCACACCGGGGAGCTGTTTTTT. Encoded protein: CASSFLAHTGELFF.

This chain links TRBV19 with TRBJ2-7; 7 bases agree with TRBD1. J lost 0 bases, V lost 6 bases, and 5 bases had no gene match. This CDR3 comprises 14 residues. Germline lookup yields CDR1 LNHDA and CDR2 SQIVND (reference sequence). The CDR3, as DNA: TGTGCCAGTAGCCAGTACAGGGGCTCCTACGAGCAGTACTTC. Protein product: CASSQYRGSYEQYF.

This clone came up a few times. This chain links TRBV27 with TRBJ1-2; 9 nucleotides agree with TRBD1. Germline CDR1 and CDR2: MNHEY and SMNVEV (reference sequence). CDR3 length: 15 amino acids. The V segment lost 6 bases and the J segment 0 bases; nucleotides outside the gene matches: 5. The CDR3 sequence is CASRGQGKANYGYTF. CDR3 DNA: TGTGCCAGCAGGGGACAGGGAAAAGCTAACTATGGCTACACCTTC.

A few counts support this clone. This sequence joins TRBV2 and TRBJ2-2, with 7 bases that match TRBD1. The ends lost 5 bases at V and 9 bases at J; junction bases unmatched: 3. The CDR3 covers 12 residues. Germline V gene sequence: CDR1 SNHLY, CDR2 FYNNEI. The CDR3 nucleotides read TGTGCCAGCAGTACAGGGGCCTGGGAGCTGTTTTTT. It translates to CASSTGAWELFF.

The CDR3 reads CASSPDRGAEQYF. CDR3 sequence (DNA): TGTGCCAGCAGCCCAGACAGGGGTGCCGAGCAGTACTTC. The gene calls are TRBV9 and TRBJ2-7; 8 bases match TRBD1. V was clipped by 4 bases and J by 6 bases; unmatched bases: 6. CDR1 and CDR2 from the germline V gene are SGDLS and YYNGEE. The CDR3 has 13 residues. Based on the CDR3 plus reference TRBV9 and TRBJ2-7, the full variable domain is DSGVTQTPKHLITATGQRVTLRCSPRSGDLSVYWYQQSLDQGLQFLIQYYNGEERAKGNILERFSAQQFPDLHSELNLSSLELGDSALYFCASSPDRGAEQYFGPGTRLTVT.

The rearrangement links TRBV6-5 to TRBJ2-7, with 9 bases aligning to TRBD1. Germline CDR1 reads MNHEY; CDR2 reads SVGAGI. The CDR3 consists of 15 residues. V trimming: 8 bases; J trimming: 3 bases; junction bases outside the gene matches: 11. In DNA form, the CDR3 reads TGTGCCAGCGCGTTACAGGGGGCGGGCCTCTACGAGCAGTACTTC. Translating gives CASALQGAGLYEQYF.

The CDR3 DNA reads as TGTGCCAGCAGCCTAGGGACTAGCGGGGGCTCGCAGTTCTTC. It yields the protein CASSLGTSGGSQFF. The chain has TRBV3-1 (or the pseudogene TRBV3-2) and TRBJ2-1; 14 nucleotides match TRBD2. Germline trimming cut 4 bases from V and 12 bases from J; bases unmatched to any gene: 5. The CDR3 is 14 amino acids. Per the germline V gene, CDR1 is LGHDT and CDR2 is YNNKEL (reference sequence).

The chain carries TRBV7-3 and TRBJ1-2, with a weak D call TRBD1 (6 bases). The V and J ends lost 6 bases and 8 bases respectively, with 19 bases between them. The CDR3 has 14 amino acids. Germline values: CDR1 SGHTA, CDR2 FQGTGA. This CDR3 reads CASSTGMGNEGYTF. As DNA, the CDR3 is TGTGCCAGCAGTACAGGGATGGGGAATGAGGGCTACACCTTC. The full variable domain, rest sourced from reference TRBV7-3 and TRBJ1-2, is GAGVSQTPSNKVTEKGKYVELRCDPISGHTALYWYRQSLGQGPEFLIYFQGTGAADDSGLPNDRFFAVRPEGSVSTLKIQRTERGDSAVYLCASSTGMGNEGYTFGSGTRLTVV.